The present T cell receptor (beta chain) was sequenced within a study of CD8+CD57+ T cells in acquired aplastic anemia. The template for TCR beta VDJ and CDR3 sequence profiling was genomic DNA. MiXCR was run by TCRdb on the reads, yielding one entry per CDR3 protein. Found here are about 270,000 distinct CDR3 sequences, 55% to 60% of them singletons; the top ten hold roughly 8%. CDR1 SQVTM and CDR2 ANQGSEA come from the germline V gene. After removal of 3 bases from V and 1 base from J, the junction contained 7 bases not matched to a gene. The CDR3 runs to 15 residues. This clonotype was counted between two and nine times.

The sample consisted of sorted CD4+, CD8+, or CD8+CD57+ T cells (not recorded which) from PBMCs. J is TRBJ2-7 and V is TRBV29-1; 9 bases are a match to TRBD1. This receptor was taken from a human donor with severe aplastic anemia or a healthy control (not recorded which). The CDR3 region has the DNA TGCAGCGTTGAGGGAGAGACAGGGGGGTCCTACGAGCAGTACTTC. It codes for CSVEGETGGSYEQYF.